The 30 T cell receptor beta chains in this list originate from one sample, sequenced in a study of CD8 T cells in Susac syndrome. Random-hexamer reverse transcription was applied to roughly 0.45 to 1 ug RNA. TCRdb called the immunoSEQ multiplex PCR reads again in MiXCR, with one record for every CDR3 protein. The data contain about 200,000 distinct CDR3 sequences, 85% to 95% of them singletons. What was sequenced was CD4+ T cells from PBMCs. These TCRs come from a human donor with multiple sclerosis.

The rearrangement links TRBV30 to TRBJ1-6; 11 bases fit TRBD1. The CDR3 is 18 amino acids. V trimming: 7 bases; J trimming: 2 bases; junction bases outside the gene matches: 13. Germline lookup yields CDR1 GTSNPN and CDR2 SVGIG (reference sequence). Here the CDR3 reads CASPTGTGGSAYNSPLHF. In nucleotides, the CDR3 is TGTGCCTCGCCAACCGGGACAGGGGGTTCGGCCTATAATTCACCCCTCCACTTT.

The rearrangement links TRBV6-5 to TRBJ2-6; 7 nucleotides line up with TRBD1. The length of the CDR3 is 18 residues. The V and J ends lost 0 bases and 3 bases, in that order; junction bases with no gene match: 8. Germline V gene lookup returns CDR1 MNHEY and CDR2 SVGAGI. DNA for the CDR3: TGTGCCAGCAGTTACTCAGGGACAGCTGCTTTTGGGGCCAACGTCCTGACTTTC. Translated, it gives CASSYSGTAAFGANVLTF.

The CDR3 DNA sequence: TGTGCCAGCAGTTTGTACCCAGGGAGGGAGACCCAGTACTTC. Its protein product is CASSLYPGRETQYF. The chain has TRBV12-3 or TRBV12-4 and TRBJ2-5; D perhaps matches TRBD2 (6 bases). CDR3 size: 14 residues. V lost 3 bases to trimming and J lost 5 bases, with 13 bases between them.

The chain uses TRBV2 and TRBJ1-6; D possibly corresponds to TRBD1 (5 bases). Germline lookup yields CDR1 SNHLY and CDR2 FYNNEI. This CDR3 contains 14 residues. The V end was cut by 6 bases, the J end by 6 bases, with 12 bases between. The CDR3 coding sequence is TGTGCCAGCAGAGGCTATGGGGGTAATTCACCCCTCCACTTT. Its protein product is CASRGYGGNSPLHF.

The genes are TRBV29-1 and TRBJ1-1, with 9 positions matching TRBD1. The CDR3 spans 13 residues. Germline assignment: CDR1 SQVTM and CDR2 ANQGSEA. The V gene end was trimmed by 7 bases and the J gene end by 9 bases; junction bases not matched to a gene: 12. The CDR3 sequence: CSADPDRGLKAFF. DNA of the CDR3: TGCAGCGCCGACCCGGACAGGGGTTTAAAAGCTTTCTTT.

In this sample, this clonotype turned up once. The chain carries TRBV9 and TRBJ1-2, with 7 bases aligning to TRBD1. V lost 3 bases to trimming and J lost 4 bases; unmatched junction nucleotides: 6. Germline V gives CDR1 SGDLS, CDR2 YYNGEE. The CDR3 is 14 amino acids. The CDR3 spells CASSDGTVPYGYTF. The CDR3 DNA reads as TGTGCCAGCAGCGACGGGACAGTCCCCTATGGCTACACCTTC. The whole variable domain, filled in from reference TRBV9 and TRBJ1-2, reads DSGVTQTPKHLITATGQRVTLRCSPRSGDLSVYWYQQSLDQGLQFLIQYYNGEERAKGNILERFSAQQFPDLHSELNLSSLELGDSALYFCASSDGTVPYGYTFGSGTRLTVV.

This chain links TRBV7-3 with TRBJ1-2; unclear D gene. The germline V and J ends were trimmed by 6 bases and 8 bases, with 7 bases remaining between them. There are 10 residues in the CDR3. Looked up from germline, CDR1 is SGHTA and CDR2 is FQGTGA. CDR3 bases: TGTGCCAGCAGGACTCGAGGCTACACCTTC. Amino acid sequence: CASRTRGYTF.

The chain employs TRBV2 and TRBJ2-4; TRBD1 matches 7 bases. The trim removed 5 bases at V and 6 bases at J, leaving 7 bases unmatched. The CDR3 runs 14 residues. The V gene's germline CDR1 is SNHLY and CDR2 FYNNEI. CDR3 amino acids: CASSPTGEPNIQYF. In DNA form, the CDR3 reads TGTGCCAGCAGTCCTACAGGGGAGCCAAACATTCAGTACTTC.

In nucleotides, the CDR3 is TGTGCCAGCAGCCGCGGGACTAGCGGAACAGATACGCAGTATTTT. Protein sequence: CASSRGTSGTDTQYF. The V gene is TRBV3-1, the J gene TRBJ2-3, with TRBD2 matching over 11 bases. CDR1 and CDR2 (germline): LGHDT, YNNKEL (reference sequence). The CDR3 spans 15 residues. The junction had 3 bases not matched to a gene; V was cut back by 4 bases and J by 3 bases.

This clonotype was recorded once. V gene TRBV4-2 combines with J gene TRBJ1-2; D is unresolved. Trimming left V 4 bases short and J 2 bases short, with 11 bases between. The CDR3 consists of 14 residues. Germline V gene sequence: CDR1 LGHNA, CDR2 YNFKEQ. The CDR3 loop is CASSLKAANYGYTF. The CDR3 nucleotides are TGTGCCAGCAGCCTCAAAGCCGCCAACTATGGCTACACCTTC.

CDR3 bases: TGTGCCAGCAGCCCCCAAAGGTCCGTCGGGACTAGACGATACGAGCAGTACGTC. It is translated as CASSPQRSVGTRRYEQYV. The gene calls are TRBV3-1 and TRBJ2-7; 8 bases fit TRBD2. This CDR3 spans 18 amino acids. Germline assignment: CDR1 LGHDT and CDR2 YNNKEL (reference sequence). The ends lost 4 bases at V and 4 bases at J; junction bases unmatched: 18.

V is TRBV7-9 and J is TRBJ2-5; D is uncertain. The V gene lost 1 base and the J gene lost 5 bases, with 5 bases spanning the gap. Germline CDR1 and CDR2: SEHNR and FQNEAQ (reference sequence). There are 12 residues in the CDR3. CDR3 sequence reads: CASSLVPETQYF. Here the CDR3 DNA reads TGTGCCAGCAGCTTAGTCCCGGAGACCCAGTACTTC.

This chain uses TRBV7-2 with TRBJ2-3; a weak D match, TRBD2 (6 bases). V gave up 5 bases and J gave up 1 base, with 13 bases separating them. The CDR3 is made up of 15 amino acids. Per the germline V gene, CDR1 is SGHTA and CDR2 is FQGNSA. This CDR3 is CASSLRLVGTDTQYF. Here the CDR3 DNA reads TGTGCCAGCAGCCTAAGACTAGTAGGCACAGATACGCAGTATTTT. Full variable domain (missing parts from reference TRBV7-2 and TRBJ2-3): GAGVSQSPSNKVTEKGKDVELRCDPISGHTALYWYRQSLGQGLEFLIYFQGNSAPDKSGLPSDRFSAERTGGSVSTLTIQRTQQEDSAVYLCASSLRLVGTDTQYFGPGTRLTVL.

The chain combines TRBV9 with TRBJ1-1; TRBD1 aligns across 9 bases. Germline V gene lookup returns CDR1 SGDLS and CDR2 YYNGEE. V shed 1 base, J shed 0 bases, and the junction held 1 base outside the gene matches. The CDR3 totals 15 residues. CDR3 nucleotides: TGTGCCAGCAGCGTAAGGGACAGGGTGAACACTGAAGCTTTCTTT. This gives the protein CASSVRDRVNTEAFF.

This sequence joins TRBV20-1 and TRBJ2-2; 9 bases agree with TRBD2. V lost 6 bases to trimming and J lost 6 bases; unmatched junction nucleotides: 11. Germline lookup yields CDR1 DFQATT and CDR2 SNEGSKA (reference sequence). The CDR3 has 15 amino acids. CDR3 DNA: TGCAGTGCCCTTCCGGGACTAGCCGGGGCCGGGGAGCTGTTTTTT. Residues: CSALPGLAGAGELFF.

The rearrangement joins TRBV6-4 to TRBJ1-2; D call uncertain. From germline, CDR1 is MRHNA and CDR2 SNTAGT. The germline V and J ends were trimmed by 2 bases and 8 bases, with 12 bases remaining between them. This CDR3 has 13 residues. CDR3 sequence reads: CASSDQGMRGYTF. The CDR3 coding sequence is TGTGCCAGCAGTGACCAAGGGATGAGAGGCTACACCTTC.

This clonotype turned up a few times. CDR3 sequence: CASSQGARGYGYTF. CDR3 coding DNA: TGTGCCAGCAGCCAAGGGGCACGTGGCTATGGCTACACCTTC. This chain links TRBV3-1 with TRBJ1-2; D is unresolved. The CDR3 length is 14 residues. Between the trimmed V and J ends, which lost 1 base and 4 bases, there was a span of 10 bases. Germline assignment: CDR1 LGHDT and CDR2 YNNKEL (reference sequence).

The V call is TRBV12-3 or TRBV12-4, the J call TRBJ1-1, with 8 bases identical to TRBD1. The V gene end was trimmed by 6 bases and the J gene end by 4 bases; junction bases not matched to a gene: 7. The CDR3 is 14 residues long. CDR3 DNA sequence: TGTGCCAGCAGATTTCAGGGGGCCCTCACTGAAGCTTTCTTT. This encodes CASRFQGALTEAFF.

V and J are TRBV3-1 and TRBJ1-1; tentative D call: TRBD1 (5 bases). The CDR3 covers 14 residues. With 0 bases removed from V and 6 bases from J, the gap between germline ends came to 11 bases. The germline V gene encodes CDR1 LGHDT and CDR2 YNNKEL (reference sequence). The CDR3 spells CASSQDPGRPEAFF. The CDR3 DNA follows: TGTGCCAGCAGCCAAGACCCAGGGCGGCCTGAAGCTTTCTTT.

The rearrangement joins TRBV12-3 or TRBV12-4 to TRBJ1-2, with D possibly TRBD1 on 5 matching bases. The CDR3 has 14 amino acids. V lost 3 bases and J lost 3, with 11 bases in between. CDR3 sequence reads: CASSFKGTDYGYTF. The CDR3 DNA sequence: TGTGCCAGCAGTTTTAAAGGGACGGACTATGGCTACACCTTC.

In this sample, this clonotype turned up once. The chain employs TRBV5-1 and TRBJ2-3; no reliable D call. This CDR3 spans 14 amino acids. Per germline, CDR1 SGHRS and CDR2 YFSETQ. Trimming took 6 bases from V and 3 from J, leaving 14 bases between them. CDR3 region: CASTWVEWTDTQYF. The CDR3 DNA reads as TGCGCCAGCACCTGGGTGGAGTGGACAGATACGCAGTATTTT.

V and J are TRBV18 and TRBJ2-3; 12 nucleotides align to TRBD2. Germline CDR1 and CDR2: KGHSH and LQKENI. The CDR3 loop spans 19 amino acids. Unmatched junction bases numbered 13, after V lost 3 bases and J lost 3 bases. The CDR3, as DNA: TGTGCCAGCTCACCGAGAGGACTAGCGGGACCCCCGCCAACAGATACGCAGTATTTT. Its protein product is CASSPRGLAGPPPTDTQYF.

The sample holds one count of this clonotype. The gene calls are TRBV20-1 and TRBJ1-4; 7 bases are shared with TRBD1. J was trimmed by 0 bases and V by 3 bases; bases with no gene match: 4. Germline V CDR1 and CDR2: DFQATT, SNEGSKA (reference sequence). The CDR3 consists of 15 residues. The chain's CDR3 is CSARAGTATNEKLFF. The CDR3 region has the DNA TGCAGTGCTAGGGCCGGGACAGCAACTAATGAAAAACTGTTTTTT.

The J gene is TRBJ2-1, the V gene TRBV25-1; D unclear. The V end lost 3 bases, the J end lost 10 bases, and 13 bases lay between the germline ends. CDR1 MGHDK and CDR2 SYGVNS come from the germline V gene. This CDR3 is built from 13 residues. The CDR3 reads CASSDLSMGEQFF. In DNA form, the CDR3 reads TGTGCCAGCAGTGACCTTAGTATGGGAGAGCAGTTCTTC.

V is TRBV5-6 and J is TRBJ2-3, with D possibly TRBD2 on 5 matching bases. V dropped 4 bases and J dropped 2 bases, with 17 bases sitting between them. CDR3 length equals 16 residues. The germline CDR1 and CDR2 sequences are SGHDT and YYEEEE. Here the CDR3 reads CASSPPRETLTDTQYF. As DNA, the CDR3 is TGTGCCAGCAGCCCCCCACGGGAAACACTCACAGATACGCAGTATTTT.

This clonotype was counted a single time. The chain couples TRBV30 to TRBJ2-3, with 8 bases lining up with TRBD2. CDR3 size: 13 residues. Trimming removed 3 bases from V and 7 bases from J; junction bases left unmatched: 6. Germline loops: CDR1 GTSNPN, CDR2 SVGIG (reference sequence). This chain's CDR3 is CAWSGGGPYTQYF. The CDR3 DNA reads TGTGCCTGGAGCGGCGGGGGGCCATATACGCAGTATTTT.

This CDR3 reads CSVSIGGRGWYEQYF. The CDR3 nucleotides read TGCAGCGTTTCGATCGGGGGGCGCGGGTGGTACGAGCAGTACTTC. The V call is TRBV29-1, the J call TRBJ2-7; a possible D gene is TRBD2 (7 bases). Trimming took 5 bases from V and 4 from J, leaving 21 bases between them. CDR1 is SQVTM and CDR2 is ANQGSEA in the germline V gene. The CDR3 runs 15 residues.

The chain recombines TRBV11-1 with TRBJ1-1; no clear D gene. The CDR3 has 13 amino acids. Germline CDR1 is SGHAT and CDR2 is FQDESV (reference sequence). V lost 5 bases, J lost 6 bases, and 13 bases lay in between. The DNA of the CDR3 is TGTGCCAGCAGCCCAGAGGGTTACGCTGAAGCTTTCTTT. This translates into CASSPEGYAEAFF. Full variable domain (outside the CDR3, taken from reference TRBV11-1 and TRBJ1-1): EAEVAQSPRYKITEKSQAVAFWCDPISGHATLYWYRQILGQGPELLVQFQDESVVDDSQLPKDRFSAERLKGVDSTLKIQPAELGDSAMYLCASSPEGYAEAFFGQGTRLTVV.

The chain couples TRBV12-3 or TRBV12-4 to TRBJ2-5; D not certain. The CDR3 extends over 13 amino acids. V was cut by 7 bases and J by 5 bases, with 14 bases left in between. CDR3 protein: CASTPRAPETQYF. The DNA for the CDR3 is TGTGCCAGCACTCCCCGGGCCCCGGAGACCCAGTACTTC.

As DNA, the CDR3 is TGTGCCAGCAGTCTCAGCGGGGTAAACATTCAGTACTTC. Its translation: CASSLSGVNIQYF. The chain uses TRBV6-5 and TRBJ2-4; TRBD2 matches 7 bases. Germline lookup yields CDR1 MNHEY and CDR2 SVGAGI. J was trimmed by 6 bases and V by 5 bases; bases with no gene match: 4. The CDR3 runs 13 residues.